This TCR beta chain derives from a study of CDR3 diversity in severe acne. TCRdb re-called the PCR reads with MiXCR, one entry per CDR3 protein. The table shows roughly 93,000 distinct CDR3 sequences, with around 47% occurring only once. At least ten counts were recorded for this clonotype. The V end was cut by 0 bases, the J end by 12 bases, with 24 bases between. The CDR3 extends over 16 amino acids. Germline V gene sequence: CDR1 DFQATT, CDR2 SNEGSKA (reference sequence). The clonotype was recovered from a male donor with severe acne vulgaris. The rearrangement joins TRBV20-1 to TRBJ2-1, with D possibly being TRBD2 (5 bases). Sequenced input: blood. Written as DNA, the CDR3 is TGCAGTGCTAGAGATCAGAGGACTGCCGCCGATTCACGGCAGTTCTTC. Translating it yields CSARDQRTAADSRQFF.